This entry features one T cell receptor (beta chain) sequence. Per the authors' pipeline: Quantification of nucleated cells was approximated via reference gene primer amplification. Using immunoSEQ multiplex PCR, the repertoire was profiled, and TCRdb retains in-frame clones only, with some absent. V and J calls and clone size are as listed in that table; D and trimming were resolved from the DNA. This table has almost 250,000 clones, roughly 88% appearing once. These data belong to a study of blood T cell repertoires in COVID-19. V lost 2 bases, J lost 7 bases, and 8 bases stayed unmatched. CDR1 is SGHDT and CDR2 is YYEEEE in the germline V gene. This CDR3 is 15 amino acids long.

The sequencing input was peripheral blood. The rearrangement links TRBV5-6 to TRBJ1-1; 10 bases fit TRBD1. The origin of this receptor is a woman of 80 years or more with COVID-19, enrolled during active disease. CDR3 loop: CASSFTTGGPGEAFF. The CDR3 region has the DNA TGTGCCAGCAGCTTTACGACAGGGGGCCCTGGTGAAGCTTTCTTT. Filled out from reference TRBV5-6 and TRBJ1-1, the complete variable domain reads DAGVTQSPTHLIKTRGQQVTLRCSPKSGHDTVSWYQQALGQGPQFIFQYYEEEERQRGNFPDRFSGHQFPNYSSELNVNALLLGDSALYLCASSFTTGGPGEAFFGQGTRLTVV.